The 18 T cell receptor beta chains below were found in one sample sequenced in a study of blood T cell repertoires in COVID-19. Data came from immunoSEQ multiplex PCR; TCRdb stores just in-frame clones and leaves some out. Of 45,000 to 50,000 clones in the sample, 70% to 90% were seen once. Sequencing was carried out using peripheral blood. These receptors were taken from a woman of 80 years or more with COVID-19, enrolled during active disease.

The chain couples TRBV19 to TRBJ1-1; 7 bases align to TRBD1. V shed 2 bases and J 1 base; nucleotides not matched to a gene: 1. The CDR3 has 14 amino acids. The germline V gene encodes CDR1 LNHDA and CDR2 SQIVND (reference sequence). The CDR3 is CASSIRDRNTEAFF. CDR3 bases: TGTGCCAGTAGTATACGGGACAGGAACACTGAAGCTTTCTTT.

This clone has more than one count but fewer than ten. This rearrangement joins TRBV19 to TRBJ2-2, with D perhaps matching TRBD1 (6 bases). Germline CDR1 LNHDA, CDR2 SQIVND (reference sequence). Deletions cut 9 bases from V and 5 bases from J, with 19 bases between. The CDR3 is 15 amino acids. DNA for the CDR3: TGTGCCAGCTATTACCCCGCAGGGGCGACCGGGGAGCTGTTTTTT. It translates to CASYYPAGATGELFF.

The V gene is TRBV29-1, the J gene TRBJ2-2; D unresolved. Deletions cut 5 bases from V and 7 bases from J, with 8 bases between. Germline CDR1 reads SQVTM; CDR2 reads ANQGSEA. The CDR3 covers 11 residues. CDR3 nucleotides: TGCAGCGTTAATGTTCTCGGGGAGCTGTTTTTT. Translation gives CSVNVLGELFF.

CDR3 sequence reads: CASSIGRTGETQYF. The DNA for the CDR3 is TGTGCCAGTAGTATAGGGAGGACAGGAGAGACCCAGTACTTC. The genes are TRBV19 and TRBJ2-5; 7 bases agree with TRBD1. The CDR3 is 14 amino acids. J lost 4 bases, V lost 1 base, and 3 bases had no gene match. The germline V gene has CDR1 LNHDA and CDR2 SQIVND (reference sequence).

The J gene is TRBJ1-2, the V gene TRBV5-6, with D tentatively TRBD1 (6 bases). The germline gives CDR1 SGHDT, CDR2 YYEEEE. The CDR3 loop spans 13 amino acids. Between the trimmed V and J ends, which lost 0 bases and 4 bases, there was a span of 7 bases. The CDR3 loop reads CASSLARGYGYTF. CDR3 sequence (DNA): TGTGCCAGCAGCTTGGCCAGGGGCTATGGCTACACCTTC.

J is TRBJ2-2 and V is TRBV2; TRBD2 is a possible D gene (5 bases). Trimming took off 9 bases at V and 5 bases at J, with 13 bases between the two ends. The germline V gene encodes CDR1 SNHLY and CDR2 FYNNEI. CDR3 length equals 13 residues. In nucleotides, the CDR3 is TGTGCCAGAAGAAGAGGGATTACCGGGGAGCTGTTTTTT. Encoded protein: CARRRGITGELFF.

CDR3 region: CASSHRPPDTQYF. Here the CDR3 DNA reads TGCGCCAGCAGCCACAGGCCGCCGGATACGCAGTATTTT. This chain connects TRBV4-3 to TRBJ2-3; D is uncertain. V was cut by 3 bases and J by 6 bases, with 10 bases left in between. The CDR3 runs 13 residues. The germline CDR1 and CDR2 sequences are LGHNA and YSLEER.

The chain has TRBV18 and TRBJ1-5; D is possibly TRBD1 (6 bases). CDR1 and CDR2 (germline): KGHSH, LQKENI. The CDR3 covers 17 residues. V was trimmed by 3 bases and J by 5 bases, leaving 20 bases between them. The CDR3 here is CASSPSPTGQGDQPQHF. The CDR3 DNA reads as TGTGCCAGCTCACCGTCTCCGACAGGCCAAGGCGATCAGCCCCAGCATTTT.

The chain uses TRBV28 and TRBJ1-4, with D maybe TRBD1 (5 bases). Germline lookup yields CDR1 MDHEN and CDR2 SYDVKM. V was pared by 6 bases and J by 3 bases, with 14 bases between. The CDR3 loop spans 15 amino acids. The CDR3 loop is CASSLRTIANEKLFF. The CDR3 DNA reads TGTGCCAGCAGCCTCCGGACAATCGCTAATGAAAAACTGTTTTTT.

V gene TRBV18 combines with J gene TRBJ1-1; D is uncertain. V gave up 2 bases and J gave up 5 bases, with 12 bases separating them. CDR3 length: 14 amino acids. Germline V gives CDR1 KGHSH, CDR2 LQKENI. As DNA, the CDR3 is TGTGCCAGCTCACCATTGGGGTCGGGGACTGAAGCTTTCTTT. It specifies CASSPLGSGTEAFF.

V usage is TRBV7-2 and J usage is TRBJ2-7, with TRBD2 as a possible D gene (6 bases). CDR3 length: 15 residues. The V and J ends lost 0 bases and 2 bases respectively, with 11 bases between them. Germline CDR1 and CDR2: SGHTA and FQGNSA. CDR3 nucleotides: TGTGCCAGCAGCTTAGCAGGGAGGAAGGCCTACGAGCAGTACTTC. It encodes CASSLAGRKAYEQYF.

This chain joins TRBV6-5 and TRBJ2-5, with D perhaps matching TRBD1 (6 bases). CDR1 is MNHEY, CDR2 SVGAGI, per germline. Trimming shortened V by 0 bases and J by 5 bases, and 10 bases separated the two germline ends. The CDR3 consists of 14 residues. The CDR3 DNA follows: TGTGCCAGCAGTTACTCGTGGCAGGGGGAGACCCAGTACTTC. This codes for CASSYSWQGETQYF.

This clone occurred once. The V gene is TRBV6-5, the J gene TRBJ1-1; 9 positions match TRBD1. The CDR3 is 11 amino acids. Per germline, CDR1 MNHEY and CDR2 SVGAGI. The junction had 2 bases not matched to a gene; V was cut back by 4 bases and J by 11 bases. The CDR3 DNA follows: TGTGCCAGCAGTTCCGGGACAGGGGCTTTCTTT. Translated, it gives CASSSGTGAFF.

The V and J genes are TRBV7-9 and TRBJ2-1; no reliable D call. This CDR3 spans 15 amino acids. Germline values: CDR1 SEHNR, CDR2 FQNEAQ (reference sequence). V shed 2 bases and J shed 2 bases, with 10 bases lying between them. CDR3 amino acids: CASSLSERAYNEQFF. CDR3 in DNA: TGTGCCAGCAGCTTATCTGAACGGGCCTACAATGAGCAGTTCTTC.

Here the CDR3 DNA reads TGTGCCAGCAGCTCACCCGGACTAGCGGGAGGGTCCCCCCACGAGCAGTACTTC. It yields the protein CASSSPGLAGGSPHEQYF. The chain is built from TRBV13 and TRBJ2-7, with TRBD2 identical over 15 bases. V shed 4 bases, J shed 5 bases, and the junction held 12 bases outside the gene matches. In germline, CDR1 is PRHDT, CDR2 FYEKMQ (reference sequence). The length of the CDR3 is 18 residues.

CDR3 region: CATSRDNIPQGADGYTF. CDR3 coding DNA: TGTGCCACCAGCAGAGATAATATCCCCCAGGGGGCGGATGGCTACACCTTC. This sequence joins TRBV15 and TRBJ1-2; TRBD1 matches 8 bases. The CDR3 length is 17 residues. Germline V lookup: CDR1 LNHNV, CDR2 YYDKDF (reference sequence). The J segment lost 6 bases and the V segment lost 0 bases, leaving 12 bases of the junction unmatched.

The chain joins TRBV10-3 to TRBJ2-7; TRBD1 agrees at 7 bases. The junction had 12 bases not matched to a gene; V was cut back by 6 bases and J by 7 bases. Per germline, CDR1 ENHRY and CDR2 SYGVKD. There are 14 residues in the CDR3. CDR3 in amino acids: CAIRDRVLEVEQYF. The CDR3 bases are TGTGCCATCAGAGACAGGGTGCTAGAGGTTGAGCAGTACTTC.

The chain carries TRBV5-6 and TRBJ1-5; 8 bases agree with TRBD1. The germline gives CDR1 SGHDT, CDR2 YYEEEE. After removal of 4 bases from V and 0 bases from J, the junction contained 3 bases not matched to a gene. The CDR3 loop spans 15 amino acids. The CDR3 is CASSGGTGSNQPQHF. The CDR3, as DNA: TGTGCCAGCAGCGGAGGGACAGGTAGCAATCAGCCCCAGCATTTT.